A single TCR beta chain is shown here with its context. Germline assignment: CDR1 WNHNN and CDR2 SYGVQD (reference sequence). The CDR3 is made up of 15 amino acids. With V trimmed by 4 bases and J by 2 bases, 6 bases remained unmatched. The assay was immunoSEQ multiplex PCR, and TCRdb's table has in-frame clones only and misses some. This sample yields hundreds of thousands of clones, of which 88% are seen a single time; 0.0095% to 0.013% belongs to the top ten. This specimen comes from a study of shared T cell receptors in the human thymus. The same specimen was also included in a second study, on human thymus T cells.

This TCR came from a boy in the first two years of life with a congenital heart defect. The sequencing input was thymocytes. The chain carries TRBV10-1 and TRBJ2-5; TRBD1 matches at 8 bases. Here the CDR3 reads CASSADRVVQETQYF. In DNA, the CDR3 is TGCGCCAGCAGTGCGGACAGGGTAGTTCAAGAGACCCAGTACTTC.